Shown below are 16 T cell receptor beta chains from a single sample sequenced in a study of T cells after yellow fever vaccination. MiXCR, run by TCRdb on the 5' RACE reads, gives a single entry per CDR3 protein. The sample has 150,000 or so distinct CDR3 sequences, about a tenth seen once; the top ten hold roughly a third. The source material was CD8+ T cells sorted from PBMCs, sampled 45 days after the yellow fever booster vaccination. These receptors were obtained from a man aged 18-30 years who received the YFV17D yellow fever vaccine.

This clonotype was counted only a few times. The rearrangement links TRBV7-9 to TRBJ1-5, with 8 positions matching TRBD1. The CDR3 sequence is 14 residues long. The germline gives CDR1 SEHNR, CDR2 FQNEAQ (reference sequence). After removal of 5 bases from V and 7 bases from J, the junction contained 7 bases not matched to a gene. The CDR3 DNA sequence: TGTGCCAGCAGCCCGCAGGGGGCCGGGCAGCCCCAGCATTTT. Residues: CASSPQGAGQPQHF.

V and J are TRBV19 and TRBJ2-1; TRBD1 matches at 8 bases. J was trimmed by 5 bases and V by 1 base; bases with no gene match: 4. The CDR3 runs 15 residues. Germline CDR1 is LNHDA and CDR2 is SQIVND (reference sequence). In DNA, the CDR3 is TGTGCCAGTAGTATAGCTAGGACAGGGCACAATGAGCAGTTCTTC. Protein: CASSIARTGHNEQFF.

CDR3 amino acids: CASSLIDRGADTQYF. CDR3 DNA sequence: TGTGCCAGCAGCTTAATTGACAGGGGGGCAGATACGCAGTATTTT. The rearrangement joins TRBV7-2 to TRBJ2-3; 9 nucleotides match TRBD1. Trimming cost V 2 bases and J 4 bases; bases outside gene matches: 4. Germline V gene data show CDR1 as SGHTA and CDR2 as FQGNSA. CDR3 length: 15 residues.

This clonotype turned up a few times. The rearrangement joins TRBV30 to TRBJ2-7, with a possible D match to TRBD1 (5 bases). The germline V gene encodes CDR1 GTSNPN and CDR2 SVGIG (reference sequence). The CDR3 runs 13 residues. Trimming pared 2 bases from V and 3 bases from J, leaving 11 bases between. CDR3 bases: TGTGCCTGGAGTTTTTCGACAGACTACGAGCAGTACTTC. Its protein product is CAWSFSTDYEQYF.

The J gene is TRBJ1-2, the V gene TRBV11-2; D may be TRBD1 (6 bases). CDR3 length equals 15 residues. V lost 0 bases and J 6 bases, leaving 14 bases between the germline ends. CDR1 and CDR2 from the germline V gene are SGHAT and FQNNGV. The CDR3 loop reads CASSLDFGGGHGYTF. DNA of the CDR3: TGTGCCAGCAGCTTAGATTTTGGGGGCGGACATGGCTACACCTTC.

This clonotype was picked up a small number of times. CDR3 protein: CSASSTDGGYEQYV. In nucleotides, the CDR3 is TGCAGTGCTAGTTCGACAGACGGAGGCTACGAGCAGTACGTC. The chain combines TRBV20-1 with TRBJ2-7; either TRBD1 or TRBD2 may fit D (5 bases each). Deletions cut 3 bases from V and 3 bases from J, with 15 bases between. The germline V gene encodes CDR1 DFQATT and CDR2 SNEGSKA (reference sequence). The CDR3 consists of 14 residues.

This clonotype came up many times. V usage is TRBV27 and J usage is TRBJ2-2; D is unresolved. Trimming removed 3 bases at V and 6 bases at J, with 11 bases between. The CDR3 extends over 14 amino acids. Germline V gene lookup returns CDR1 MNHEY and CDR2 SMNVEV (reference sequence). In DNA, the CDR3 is TGTGCCAGCAGTTTTGGACCCAGGTCCGGGGAGCTGTTTTTT. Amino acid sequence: CASSFGPRSGELFF.

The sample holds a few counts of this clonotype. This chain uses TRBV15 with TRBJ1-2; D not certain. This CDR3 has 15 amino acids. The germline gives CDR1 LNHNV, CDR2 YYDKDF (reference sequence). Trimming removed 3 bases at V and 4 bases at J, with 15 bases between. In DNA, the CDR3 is TGTGCCACCAGCAGGACGGAGAGAAGTATCTATGGCTACACCTTC. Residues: CATSRTERSIYGYTF. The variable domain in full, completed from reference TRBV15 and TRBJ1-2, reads DAMVIQNPRYQVTQFGKPVTLSCSQTLNHNVMYWYQQKSSQAPKLLFHYYDKDFNNEADTPDNFQSRRPNTSFCFLDIRSPGLGDTAMYLCATSRTERSIYGYTFGSGTRLTVV.

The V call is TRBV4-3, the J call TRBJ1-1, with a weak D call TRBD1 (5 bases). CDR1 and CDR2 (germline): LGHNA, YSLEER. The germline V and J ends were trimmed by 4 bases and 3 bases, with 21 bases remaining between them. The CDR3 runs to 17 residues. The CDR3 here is CASSRDASGFYHTEAFF. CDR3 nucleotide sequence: TGCGCCAGCAGCCGGGACGCCTCAGGGTTTTATCACACTGAAGCTTTCTTT.

CDR3 in amino acids: CASSLGWASGGKDEQYF. The CDR3 coding sequence is TGCGCCAGCAGCTTGGGATGGGCGTCTGGGGGGAAGGACGAGCAGTACTTC. This chain joins TRBV5-1 and TRBJ2-7, with D possibly being TRBD2 (6 bases). V dropped 0 bases and J dropped 5 bases, with 21 bases sitting between them. The CDR3 has 17 residues. The germline CDR1 and CDR2 sequences are SGHRS and YFSETQ.

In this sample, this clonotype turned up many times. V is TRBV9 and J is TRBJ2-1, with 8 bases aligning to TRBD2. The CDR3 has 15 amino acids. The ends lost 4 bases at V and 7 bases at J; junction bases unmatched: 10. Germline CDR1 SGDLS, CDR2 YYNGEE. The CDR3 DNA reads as TGTGCCAGCAGCCCCTTGGGACTAGAAGGAAATGAGCAGTTCTTC. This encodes CASSPLGLEGNEQFF.

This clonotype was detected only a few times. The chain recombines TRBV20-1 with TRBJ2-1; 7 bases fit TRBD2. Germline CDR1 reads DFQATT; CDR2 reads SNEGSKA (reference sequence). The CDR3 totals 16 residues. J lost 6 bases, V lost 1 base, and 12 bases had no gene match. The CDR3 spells CSARVGGRVMGNEQFF. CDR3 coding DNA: TGCAGTGCTAGAGTGGGGGGGAGGGTTATGGGCAATGAGCAGTTCTTC.

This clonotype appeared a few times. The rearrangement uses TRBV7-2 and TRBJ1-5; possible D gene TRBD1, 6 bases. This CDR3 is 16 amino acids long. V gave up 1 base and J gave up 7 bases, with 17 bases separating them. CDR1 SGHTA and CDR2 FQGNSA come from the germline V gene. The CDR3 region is CASSLGYGGGRQPQHF. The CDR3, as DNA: TGTGCCAGCAGCTTAGGCTATGGGGGCGGCCGACAGCCCCAGCATTTT. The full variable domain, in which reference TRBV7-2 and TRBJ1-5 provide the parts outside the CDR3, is GAGVSQSPSNKVTEKGKDVELRCDPISGHTALYWYRQSLGQGLEFLIYFQGNSAPDKSGLPSDRFSAERTGGSVSTLTIQRTQQEDSAVYLCASSLGYGGGRQPQHFGDGTRLSIL.

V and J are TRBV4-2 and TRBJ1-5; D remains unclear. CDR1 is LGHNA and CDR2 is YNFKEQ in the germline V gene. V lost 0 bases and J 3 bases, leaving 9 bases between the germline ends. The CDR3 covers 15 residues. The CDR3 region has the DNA TGTGCCAGCAGCCAAGATGAGGGTCTCAATCAGCCCCAGCATTTT. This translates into CASSQDEGLNQPQHF.

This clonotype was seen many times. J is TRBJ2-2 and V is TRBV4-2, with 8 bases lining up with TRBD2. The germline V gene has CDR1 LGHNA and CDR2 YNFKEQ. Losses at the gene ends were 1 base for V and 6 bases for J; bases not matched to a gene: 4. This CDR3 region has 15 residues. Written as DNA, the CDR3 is TGTGCCAGCAGCCAAGCTCGGGGGGGCCCCGGGGAGCTGTTTTTT. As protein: CASSQARGGPGELFF.

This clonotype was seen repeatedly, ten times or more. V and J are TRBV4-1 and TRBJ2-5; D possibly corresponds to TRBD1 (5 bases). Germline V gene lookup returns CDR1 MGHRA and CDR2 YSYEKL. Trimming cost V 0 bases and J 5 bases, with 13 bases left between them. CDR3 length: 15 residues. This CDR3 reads CASSQDPGRVETQYF. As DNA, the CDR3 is TGCGCCAGCAGCCAAGATCCCGGCAGGGTGGAGACCCAGTACTTC.